Presented here are 23 T cell receptor beta chains from one specimen sequenced in a study of shared clonotypes between healthy human individuals (dated by TCRdb to the early 2020s). The method was the immunoSEQ multiplex PCR assay. TCRdb took over this immuneACCESS table, retaining in-frame rearrangements with V and J assigned. Such tables are incomplete; in checked studies, under half of the missing clones stem from an unresolved V gene, and the remainder is unexplained. The sample table holds approximately 1.9 million clones, of which about 94% were seen once. Of the sample, about 1.6% falls within the top ten clones. CD8 naive samples consisted of CD45RO-negative cells that were positively selected for CCR7, yielding a CD45RA+CCR7+ population without TemRA cells. Material: naive CD8+ T cells from PBMCs. Read against the paper, the sample's cell subset or site label means: CD45RA+CCR7+. These receptors were obtained from a young man in good health. Some clones in this sample may be carry-over from other donors' samples.

The gene calls are TRBV7-9 and TRBJ2-7, with 8 bases aligning to TRBD2. The J segment lost 5 bases and the V segment lost 8 bases, leaving 8 bases of the junction unmatched. Germline CDR1 SEHNR, CDR2 FQNEAQ (reference sequence). The CDR3 length is 13 residues. CDR3 sequence (DNA): TGTGCCAGCGGGGAAGCGGGAGCGAACGAGCAGTACTTC. This codes for CASGEAGANEQYF.

J is TRBJ1-2 and V is TRBV6-1, with TRBD1 matching over 9 bases. V lost 6 bases, J lost 0 bases, and 5 bases stayed unmatched. Germline V gene sequence: CDR1 MNHNS, CDR2 SASEGT. This CDR3 spans 15 amino acids. CDR3 protein: CASRGDRVSNYGYTF. CDR3 coding DNA: TGTGCCAGCAGGGGGGACAGGGTCTCTAACTATGGCTACACCTTC.

The rearrangement links TRBV7-3 to TRBJ2-2, with unresolved D. There are 15 residues in the CDR3. Between the trimmed V and J ends, which lost 3 bases and 1 base, there was a span of 9 bases. The germline CDR1 and CDR2 sequences are SGHTA and FQGTGA. CDR3 coding DNA: TGTGCCAGCAGCTTGGGCCAAGGGAACACCGGGGAGCTGTTTTTT. Translation gives CASSLGQGNTGELFF.

This chain joins TRBV28 and TRBJ2-1, with 8 bases lining up with TRBD2. The trim removed 4 bases at V and 8 bases at J, leaving 13 bases unmatched. Germline values: CDR1 MDHEN, CDR2 SYDVKM. This CDR3 has 16 residues. CDR3 coding DNA: TGTGCCAGCAGTTCCGCCGGGACTAGTCTCTTCGATGAGCAGTTCTTC. Protein: CASSSAGTSLFDEQFF. Full variable domain (rest looked up from reference TRBV28 and TRBJ2-1): DVKVTQSSRYLVKRTGEKVFLECVQDMDHENMFWYRQDPGLGLRLIYFSYDVKMKEKGDIPEGYSVSREKKERFSLILESASTNQTSMYLCASSSAGTSLFDEQFFGPGTRLTVL.

To note about this clone: Other DNA sequences in the same sample also yield this CDR3. The chain employs TRBV9 and TRBJ1-4; D might be TRBD1 (5 bases). The germline CDR1 and CDR2 sequences are SGDLS and YYNGEE. The CDR3 runs 15 residues. V was trimmed by 0 bases and J by 4 bases, leaving 10 bases between them. CDR3 sequence: CASSVGGRLNEKLFF. The DNA of the CDR3 is TGTGCCAGCAGCGTAGGGGGCAGGCTTAATGAAAAACTGTTTTTT.

The rearrangement links TRBV7-3 to TRBJ2-7; 11 positions agree with TRBD1. Trimming removed 5 bases from V and 2 bases from J; junction bases left unmatched: 2. Looked up from germline, CDR1 is SGHTA and CDR2 is FQGTGA. This CDR3 spans 14 amino acids. The CDR3 sequence is CASSPGQGAYEQYF. The CDR3 nucleotides read TGTGCCAGCAGCCCGGGACAGGGGGCCTACGAGCAGTACTTC.

The CDR3 sequence: CASSEQVWPGASTGNTIYF. The CDR3 DNA reads TGTGCCAGCAGTGAACAAGTTTGGCCCGGGGCCTCCACTGGAAACACCATATATTTT. The chain links TRBV6-1 to TRBJ1-3; TRBD1 might be the D (5 bases). The CDR3 loop spans 19 amino acids. V dropped 2 bases and J dropped 2 bases, with 22 bases sitting between them. Per germline, CDR1 MNHNS and CDR2 SASEGT.

This clone was counted once. The V and J genes are TRBV7-3 and TRBJ2-5; TRBD2 agrees at 14 bases. The J segment lost 4 bases and the V segment lost 5 bases, leaving 3 bases of the junction unmatched. Germline CDR1 is SGHTA and CDR2 is FQGTGA. CDR3 size: 15 residues. This CDR3 is CASSIGLAGGETQYF. DNA for the CDR3: TGTGCCAGCAGCATCGGACTAGCGGGAGGAGAGACCCAGTACTTC. Full variable domain (outside the CDR3, taken from reference TRBV7-3 and TRBJ2-5): GAGVSQTPSNKVTEKGKYVELRCDPISGHTALYWYRQSLGQGPEFLIYFQGTGAADDSGLPNDRFFAVRPEGSVSTLKIQRTERGDSAVYLCASSIGLAGGETQYFGPGTRLLVL.

The J gene is TRBJ1-2, the V gene TRBV7-6; maybe TRBD1 (6 bases). The V and J ends lost 1 base and 4 bases respectively, with 13 bases between them. CDR1 SGHVS and CDR2 FNYEAQ come from the germline V gene. This CDR3 region has 15 residues. DNA for the CDR3: TGTGCCAGCAGCTTAGATTGGGGGGGCGGCTATGGCTACACCTTC. It translates to CASSLDWGGGYGYTF.

The chain has TRBV9 and TRBJ2-2; no clear D gene. The CDR3 is made up of 13 amino acids. Germline V gene data show CDR1 as SGDLS and CDR2 as YYNGEE. Trimming took 3 bases from V and 7 from J, leaving 10 bases between them. CDR3 bases: TGTGCCAGCAGCGAGAGAGAAGACGGGGAGCTGTTTTTT. It specifies CASSEREDGELFF.

This chain joins TRBV10-3 and TRBJ2-1; D gene ambiguous. The CDR3 extends over 13 amino acids. CDR1 and CDR2 from the germline V gene are ENHRY and SYGVKD. Trimming took off 0 bases at V and 10 bases at J, with 10 bases between the two ends. CDR3 residues: CAISESNLGEQFF. Written as DNA, the CDR3 is TGTGCCATCAGTGAGTCAAACCTCGGAGAGCAGTTCTTC.

This sequence joins TRBV4-2 and TRBJ2-7; 10 bases match TRBD2. In germline, CDR1 is LGHNA, CDR2 YNFKEQ. V was clipped by 4 bases and J by 5 bases; unmatched bases: 5. The CDR3 sequence is 14 residues long. The CDR3 sequence is CASSPASGSHEQYF. Written as DNA, the CDR3 is TGTGCCAGCAGCCCGGCTAGCGGGAGCCACGAGCAGTACTTC.

The chain combines TRBV27 with TRBJ2-2, with 12 bases identical to TRBD2. CDR3 length equals 17 residues. The ends lost 5 bases at V and 3 bases at J; junction bases unmatched: 7. Germline V gene lookup returns CDR1 MNHEY and CDR2 SMNVEV (reference sequence). CDR3 protein: CASSGIRLAGDTGELFF. CDR3 in DNA: TGTGCCAGCAGTGGTATTCGACTAGCGGGAGACACCGGGGAGCTGTTTTTT.

The V gene is TRBV27, the J gene TRBJ2-2; TRBD1 aligns across 12 bases. V lost 4 bases to trimming and J lost 5 bases; unmatched junction nucleotides: 5. Germline V lookup: CDR1 MNHEY, CDR2 SMNVEV (reference sequence). This CDR3 is built from 16 residues. The CDR3 nucleotides are TGTGCCAGCAGTTCCCCGGGACAGGGGGCGACCGGGGAGCTGTTTTTT. Translated: CASSSPGQGATGELFF.

J is TRBJ2-1 and V is TRBV19; D unresolved. Germline CDR1 LNHDA, CDR2 SQIVND (reference sequence). This CDR3 contains 15 residues. V dropped 7 bases and J dropped 4 bases, with 17 bases sitting between them. CDR3 amino acids: CASKKVGRAYNEQFF. The CDR3 DNA sequence: TGTGCCAGTAAAAAGGTGGGTAGGGCTTACAATGAGCAGTTCTTC.

This clone was counted a few times. The sample has other DNA sequences that encode this CDR3 too. This chain uses TRBV9 with TRBJ2-7; D is possibly TRBD2 (6 bases). Germline V gives CDR1 SGDLS, CDR2 YYNGEE. Trimming removed 0 bases from V and 5 bases from J, with 9 bases in between. CDR3 length: 13 amino acids. CDR3 protein: CASSVGRGHEQYF. DNA for the CDR3: TGTGCCAGCAGCGTAGGGCGGGGACACGAGCAGTACTTC. Based on the CDR3 plus reference TRBV9 and TRBJ2-7, the full variable domain is DSGVTQTPKHLITATGQRVTLRCSPRSGDLSVYWYQQSLDQGLQFLIQYYNGEERAKGNILERFSAQQFPDLHSELNLSSLELGDSALYFCASSVGRGHEQYFGPGTRLTVT.

This chain connects TRBV19 to TRBJ2-3, with D possibly being TRBD1 or TRBD2 (6 bases each). The germline gives CDR1 LNHDA, CDR2 SQIVND (reference sequence). Trimming pared 4 bases from V and 5 bases from J, leaving 22 bases between. The CDR3 spans 17 residues. CDR3 protein: CASSTRGTGRREDTQYF. In nucleotides, the CDR3 is TGTGCCAGTAGTACGCGGGGTACAGGGAGAAGGGAAGATACGCAGTATTTT.

The CDR3 DNA reads as TGTGCCTGGAGTGTGGGTTCCGGCACAGATACGCAGTATTTT. It yields the protein CAWSVGSGTDTQYF. The chain links TRBV30 to TRBJ2-3; D is undetermined. The V end was cut by 0 bases, the J end by 1 base, with 8 bases between. This CDR3 has 14 amino acids. In germline, CDR1 is GTSNPN, CDR2 SVGIG (reference sequence). The complete variable domain, with remaining parts taken from reference TRBV30 and TRBJ2-3, reads SQTIHQWPATLVQPVGSPLSLECTVEGTSNPNLYWYRQAAGRGLQLLFYSVGIGQISSEVPQNLSASRPQDRQFILSSKKLLLSDSGFYLCAWSVGSGTDTQYFGPGTRLTVL.

In this sample, this clone turned up once. V usage is TRBV27 and J usage is TRBJ2-1, with 8 bases that match TRBD2. The CDR3 loop spans 17 amino acids. The germline V gene has CDR1 MNHEY and CDR2 SMNVEV (reference sequence). V was clipped by 6 bases and J by 8 bases; unmatched bases: 18. The DNA of the CDR3 is TGTGCCAGCAGGGCAGGGGTCAGCGGGAGCGGTTCGTATGAGCAGTTCTTC. Translated, it gives CASRAGVSGSGSYEQFF.

This clone came up once. The J gene is TRBJ2-1, the V gene TRBV27, with 9 positions matching TRBD2. With V trimmed by 7 bases and J by 4 bases, 8 bases remained unmatched. The CDR3 loop spans 15 amino acids. Germline-derived CDR1 and CDR2 are MNHEY and SMNVEV (reference sequence). Written as DNA, the CDR3 is TGTGCCAGCACACCGGGACTAGCTTCTTACAATGAGCAGTTCTTC. Its protein product is CASTPGLASYNEQFF.

This sequence joins TRBV7-8 and TRBJ2-7; 11 bases align to TRBD2. Germline CDR1 SGHVS, CDR2 FQNEAQ. The CDR3 totals 17 residues. The trim removed 10 bases at V and 0 bases at J, leaving 14 bases unmatched. CDR3 DNA: TGTGCCACCCGGGTTAGCGGGAGGGCCGGTAGCTCCTACGAGCAGTACTTC. As protein: CATRVSGRAGSSYEQYF. Full variable domain (outside the CDR3, taken from reference TRBV7-8 and TRBJ2-7): GAGVSQSPRYKVAKRGQDVALRCDPISGHVSLFWYQQALGQGPEFLTYFQNEAQLDKSGLPSDRFFAERPEGSVSTLKIQRTQQEDSAVYLCATRVSGRAGSSYEQYFGPGTRLTVT.

The V gene is TRBV9, the J gene TRBJ1-3; no definite D call. This CDR3 has 15 residues. Trimming removed 4 bases from V and 0 bases from J, with 11 bases in between. Germline V gene sequence: CDR1 SGDLS, CDR2 YYNGEE. CDR3 sequence (DNA): TGTGCCAGCAGCTTTATTGGGGACTCTGGAAACACCATATATTTT. This translates into CASSFIGDSGNTIYF.

This chain joins TRBV6-4 and TRBJ2-3, with unresolved D. Germline V gene sequence: CDR1 MRHNA, CDR2 SNTAGT. V gave up 5 bases and J gave up 6 bases, with 12 bases separating them. The length of the CDR3 is 13 residues. The CDR3 sequence: CASSNPPGDTQYF. The DNA for the CDR3 is TGTGCCAGCAGTAACCCGCCAGGCGATACGCAGTATTTT.